Given below is one TCR beta chain in context. The sample belongs to a study of T cell responses to AZD1222 COVID-19 vaccine. Profiling relied on immunoSEQ multiplex PCR, and the TCRdb table lists in-frame clones only, not all of them. The data contain more than 120,000 clones, 88% of them seen just once; the ten biggest clones take up 5.4%. Losses at the gene ends were 3 bases for V and 5 bases for J; bases not matched to a gene: 8. Germline-derived CDR1 and CDR2 are MNHEY and SMNVEV (reference sequence). The CDR3 runs 15 residues. Sequencing used peripheral blood, obtained 28 days after the second dose of the MenACWY control vaccine. The chain couples TRBV27 to TRBJ1-1; 8 nucleotides match TRBD1. This receptor was identified in an adult who received the MenACWY meningococcal vaccine as a control. The CDR3 DNA is TGTGCCAGCAGTTTTCGAACAGGGGGTCGGACTGAAGCTTTCTTT. This translates into CASSFRTGGRTEAFF.